What follows describes a single T cell receptor beta chain. The antigen it recognizes is unknown. It has no much larger one-base neighbor in the sample; base qualities were not kept. The cohort was made up of 666 healthy bone marrow donors. All cohort members were sampled while nominally healthy, although unrecorded immune exposures were likely present. The donor tested CMV seronegative and was one of the 352 seronegative cohort members. Each donor provided a peripheral blood sample, and peripheral blood mononuclear cells were used for TCR beta sequencing. Genomic DNA was extracted from the blood cell samples with the Qiagen DNeasy Blood Extraction Kit. These data are taken from a study of cytomegalovirus exposure and HLA in healthy donors (dated by TCRdb to 2016 to 2017). About the full investigation: According to an earlier analysis of 587 of the donors, roughly 180 million T cells yielded roughly 100 million unique TCR beta sequences and about 280 Gb of sequence data. The number of donors typed differed by locus, with 629-630 for A, B, C, DRB1 and DQB1, more than 500 for DQA1, over 600 for DPA1, and some 440 for DPB1. In addition to the first cohort of about 650 subjects, a separate validation cohort of 130 or so different subjects was used. Using immunosequencing, the study profiled T cell repertoires from around 680 subjects and related those repertoires to cytomegalovirus serostatus. Because of strong linkage in the cohort, roughly five DR-DQ haplotypes were treated as single units for association and clustering. Among some 400 genotyped donors of the cohort, an average of roughly 240,000 unique TCR beta nucleotide sequences were sequenced per donor, about a sixth of them non-productive. The later analysis used no new phenotypic data to find candidate immune exposures, relying instead on TCR beta sequences and their occurrence across donors. In a later analysis, previously published TCR beta repertoires from roughly 710 donors were re-analyzed and high-resolution HLA genotyping was added so that TCR occurrence patterns could be studied. An early release that covered about 600 HLA-typed donors contained around 330 gigabases of sequencing data and around 80 million unique TCR sequences. Alongside the repertoire data, information on donor age, sex, ethnicity and CMV serostatus was compiled. The aim of the study was to test whether cataloging public T cell receptors could identify signatures of past pathogen exposure. A later genetic analysis used genome-wide SNP genotypes for about 60% of the 666 donors, treating that subset as a discovery cohort. Of the 300 to 450 genotyped donors, 80% to 90% were placed in the genetic ancestry cluster associated with self-reported Caucasian donors. HLA typing included class I and class II loci at four-digit resolution. To decide whether each TCR beta V gene segment behaved as functional or pseudogenic, an earlier analysis of approximately 600 of the donors relied on high-throughput TCR beta sequencing. Every repertoire in the discovery cohort had been generated on one and the same sequencing platform. The study combined high-throughput TCR immunosequencing, statistical association of individual TCRs with disease status, and machine learning to predict cytomegalovirus infection status. The study at large found these results: According to a later analysis, most CMV-associated TCR beta chains appeared to be HLA-restricted, and the HLA associations seemed to be driven largely by CMV exposure. A later genetic analysis associated a missense DCLRE1C variant with V-gene and J-gene trimming of TCR beta chains, and an independent cohort replicated the association. In a later analysis, the rate of TCR association differed among HLA loci, with DRB1 alleles having the most associated TCRs and HLA-C alleles having the fewest. The earlier analysis of almost 600 of the donors excluded 15 to 20 rarely observed V segments, including chromosome 9 orphons, because counts were too low. An earlier analysis of approximately 590 of the donors showed that most TCR beta V segments appeared in productive rearrangements either about 87% or about 30% of the time, which broadly matched IMGT annotations. A few of the identified cytomegalovirus-associated TCR beta chains were confirmed in vitro to be specific for cytomegalovirus antigens. Some IMGT-functional V segments, including TRBV6-2 and TRBV6-3, could not be told apart with the 87-base-pair reads, so those segments were excluded. Presence/absence analyses assumed roughly uniform sequencing depth across donors, an assumption that may not hold. Correlated functional status among segregating V segments might be attributable to linkage disequilibrium, but an unknown experimental factor could not be ruled out. The study listed 150 to 200 TCR beta chains as associated with cytomegalovirus. Compared with the approximately 670-donor mean, donors in an Asian-associated ancestry cluster had fewer N-insertions in productive TCRs, according to a later genetic analysis. For the cohort, immune exposure information was limited to CMV serostatus. Because HLA typing was missing for some donors at each locus, association tests included only the typed subset. The authors suggested that the approach could potentially be generalized to other disease states and immunological phenotypes. A cluster of highly shared sequence variants was judged likely to be a technical artifact of the sequencing pipeline. Cytomegalovirus status was reported to be diagnosed by the classifier with high specificity and sensitivity in both the original and validation cohorts. A further reported finding was that TCR beta sequences accurately predicted the HLA-A and HLA-B alleles for most subjects in the first cohort. The cohort was sequenced for TCR beta chains only, and without alpha or paired-chain data the features that could be detected were limited. In a later analysis, 16,951 TCR beta sequences were associated with specific HLA alleles at a false discovery rate of 0.05. Strong co-occurrence of HLA alleles, especially DR and DQ, made assigning TCR associations to individual alleles difficult. Most TCR sequences were seen in very few donors, while some public TCRs were found in many individuals. In a later analysis, HLA-associated TCR beta chains were found to be more clonally expanded and to have lower generation probabilities than equally common non-associated chains. According to a later analysis, parvovirus B19, influenza, CMV and Epstein-Barr virus appeared linked to several top co-occurrence clusters.

From the cysteine up to the phenylalanine, the CDR3 has a length of 15 residues. CDR3 DNA only is kept here, 45 bases in frame from base 1. In the germline V gene (reference sequence), CDR1 corresponds to LNHDA and CDR2 to SQIVND. The junction shows trimming of 3 bases on V and 1 base on J, and the gene matches do not reach 3 bases of it. The receptor library was made with the immunoSEQ multiplex PCR assay. A mixture of 60 forward primers for TCR Vbeta segments and 13 reverse primers for TCR Jbeta segments was used in the multiplex PCR. The CDR3 region of rearranged TCR beta genes was amplified from genomic DNA with a multiplex PCR assay. The amplified TCR beta libraries were sequenced on the Illumina HiSeq System as 87-base-pair reads. The published analysis was carried out like this. A later analysis tallied 75 million to 95 million unique TCR beta chains across the approximately 670 repertoires, and some 10 million of those chains were shared by two or more donors. Raw reads were error-corrected and collapsed into unique sequences by a nearest-neighbor algorithm in which closely related sequences were merged to remove PCR and sequencing errors. Alignment of CDR3 sequences to IMGT reference sequences was used to assign V, D and J gene segments. For a sequence to be retained, a match of at least six nucleotides was required to both a V gene segment and a J gene segment. A rearrangement was called productive if the CDR3 had no stop codons and remained in frame with V and J, and every other rearrangement was called non-productive. CDR3 was defined by IMGT convention, running from the second conserved V-encoded cysteine to the conserved J-encoded phenylalanine. The earlier analysis of fewer than 700 of the donors excluded sequences that lacked an unambiguous match to a single V gene segment. An earlier analysis of under 750 of the donors called V segments functional above 56.7% productive rearrangements and segregating when the between-donor standard deviation exceeded 5%. To diagnose cytomegalovirus status from the catalog of TCR beta chain sequences, a statistical classification framework was built. V and J gene assignment, in a later analysis, came from comparing TCR nucleotide sequences with IMGT/GENE-DB human TR gene sequences. In a later analysis, CDR3 sequences and most-parsimonious VDJ recombination scenarios were assigned using the TCRdist pipeline. In a later analysis, every TCR beta chain was defined by the combination of its CDR3 amino acid sequence and its V-gene family, and reads without a unique V-gene family were dropped. As a way to deal with suspected cross-contamination and a sequencing artifact, a later analysis dropped over 550 nucleotide sequences that were highly shared and had low generation probability. A later analysis calculated a clonal expansion index for each public chain from normalized within-repertoire ranks of inferred template counts. Generation probabilities in a later analysis came from a VDJ recombination model fitted to out-of-frame rearrangements, and those results were checked against IGoR. In a later analysis, hypergeometric tests were used to score TCR-TCR, TCR-HLA and TCR-CMV co-occurrence, with a repertoire-size bias correction applied to TCR pairs. In a later analysis, false discovery rates were estimated by permuting HLA or CMV assignments 20 times. A later analysis grouped co-occurring TCRs with DBSCAN, adding TCRdist sequence similarity when clustering within HLA-allele-positive subsets. Co-occurrence clustering excluded repertoires with fewer than 30,000 or more than 120,000 public chains, plus five with anomalous nucleotide sharing. TCRdb carries this immuneACCESS record with in-frame sequences only. Its versions omit some clonotypes, under half of them owing to an unresolved V gene in the studies checked, with the rest unexplained. V and J calls and clone size follow that table, whereas D and trimming were derived from the DNA. In this sample the table shows 130,000 to 150,000 clones, about 80% of which occur a single time. The ten most abundant clones make up over 2.5% of the sample.

The chain is encoded by TRBV19 joined to TRBJ2-1; 7 central nucleotides agree with TRBD1. The material sequenced was PBMCs. This clonotype originated in a female donor in good health and CMV-seronegative. This receptor carries the CDR3 CASSMQDRSYNEQFF. The DNA reads as follows: TGTGCCAGTAGTATGCAGGACAGGTCCTACAATGAGCAGTTCTTC.